Below, 4 T cell receptor beta chains from the same sample are listed, as sequenced in a study of T cell responses to AZD1222 COVID-19 vaccine. TCRdb keeps only in-frame clones here, not all; method: immunoSEQ multiplex PCR. The table records 250,000 to 300,000 clones, almost 95% of them present only once. The sequencing here drew on peripheral blood, taken 28 days after the second AZD1222 dose. These receptors originate from an adult who received the AZD1222 COVID-19 vaccine.

The chain recombines TRBV7-9 with TRBJ1-4, with TRBD1 matching over 9 bases. Germline lookup yields CDR1 SEHNR and CDR2 FQNEAQ (reference sequence). V dropped 5 bases and J dropped 10; count of bases not matched to a gene: 14. The CDR3 is made up of 16 amino acids. CDR3: CASSVTGGADTVKLFF. CDR3 coding DNA: TGTGCCAGCAGCGTCACAGGGGGCGCAGATACCGTAAAACTGTTTTTT.

This chain uses TRBV29-1 with TRBJ2-7; 7 nucleotides align to TRBD2. The length of the CDR3 is 14 residues. The germline V gene encodes CDR1 SQVTM and CDR2 ANQGSEA. V was pared by 1 base and J by 2 bases, with 5 bases of the junction left unmatched. The CDR3 region has the DNA TGCAGCGTTGAAGCTAGCGGAACGACCTACGAGCAGTACTTC. Translating gives CSVEASGTTYEQYF.

The rearrangement joins TRBV4-1 to TRBJ2-1; TRBD2 matches at 7 bases. The CDR3 extends over 16 amino acids. Germline CDR1 reads MGHRA; CDR2 reads YSYEKL. J lost 7 bases, V lost 0 bases, and 9 bases had no gene match. CDR3: CASSQEPGTKVNEQFF. The CDR3 nucleotides read TGCGCCAGCAGCCAAGAGCCCGGGACTAAAGTAAATGAGCAGTTCTTC.

The chain employs TRBV19 and TRBJ2-1, with D perhaps TRBD2 (6 bases). In germline, CDR1 is LNHDA, CDR2 SQIVND (reference sequence). The CDR3 has 12 amino acids. Trimming took off 7 bases at V and 10 bases at J, with 14 bases between the two ends. CDR3 sequence reads: CASKTGALEQFF. The CDR3 DNA sequence: TGTGCCAGTAAAACGGGAGCCCTCGAGCAGTTCTTC.